These 24 T cell receptor beta chains originate from one sample sequenced in a study of blood T cell repertoires in COVID-19. TCRdb keeps only in-frame clones here, not all; method: immunoSEQ multiplex PCR. The table has around 200,000 clones, roughly 80% seen once. The sequenced material came from peripheral blood. The receptors derive from a middle-aged woman with acute or convalescent COVID-19.

The chain is built from TRBV3-1 (or the pseudogene TRBV3-2) and TRBJ1-4; D is undetermined. The CDR3 loop spans 15 amino acids. CDR1 LGHDT and CDR2 YNNKEL come from the germline V gene (reference sequence). V was clipped by 2 bases and J by 1 base, with 8 bases between them. DNA of the CDR3: TGTGCCAGCAGCCAAATCAGCGAAACTAATGAAAAACTGTTTTTT. Translating it yields CASSQISETNEKLFF.

V gene TRBV19 combines with J gene TRBJ2-7; a weak D match, TRBD2 (5 bases). The germline V gene encodes CDR1 LNHDA and CDR2 SQIVND (reference sequence). The CDR3 is made up of 12 amino acids. The ends were cut back, 6 bases at V and 4 bases at J, with 10 bases in the middle. The CDR3 here is CASSGMTYEQYF. The CDR3 DNA reads TGTGCCAGTAGCGGGATGACATACGAGCAGTACTTC.

The gene calls are TRBV27 and TRBJ2-5; a weak D match, TRBD2 (6 bases). This CDR3 is built from 13 residues. The germline V gene has CDR1 MNHEY and CDR2 SMNVEV (reference sequence). The V and J ends lost 3 bases and 5 bases respectively, with 10 bases between them. CDR3 DNA: TGTGCCAGCAGTTTTGGGGCGGGGGAGACCCAGTACTTC. Amino acid sequence: CASSFGAGETQYF.

The chain is built from TRBV27 and TRBJ2-3, with TRBD1 identical over 8 bases. Germline CDR1 MNHEY, CDR2 SMNVEV (reference sequence). The trim removed 5 bases at V and 2 bases at J, leaving 12 bases unmatched. This CDR3 is 17 amino acids long. CDR3 amino acids: CASSAARDRIDTDTQYF. For the CDR3, the DNA is TGTGCCAGCAGTGCAGCACGGGACAGGATTGACACAGATACGCAGTATTTT.

CDR3 amino acids: CASSEFRQGPNTGELFF. The CDR3 bases are TGTGCCAGCAGTGAATTTCGGCAGGGCCCGAACACCGGGGAGCTGTTTTTT. The rearrangement links TRBV2 to TRBJ2-2; D possibly corresponds to TRBD1 (5 bases). Trimming removed 2 bases from V and 0 bases from J, with 13 bases in between. This CDR3 is 17 amino acids long. Germline-derived CDR1 and CDR2 are SNHLY and FYNNEI. Filled out from reference TRBV2 and TRBJ2-2, the complete variable domain reads EPEVTQTPSHQVTQMGQEVILRCVPISNHLYFYWYRQILGQKVEFLVSFYNNEISEKSEIFDDQFSVERPDGSNFTLKIRSTKLEDSAMYFCASSEFRQGPNTGELFFGEGSRLTVL.

Only a few counts were recorded for this clone. The chain couples TRBV5-1 to TRBJ1-1, with D tentatively TRBD1 (5 bases). The CDR3 is 16 amino acids. V shed 4 bases and J shed 2 bases, with 18 bases lying between them. Germline CDR1 SGHRS, CDR2 YFSETQ. The CDR3 region is CASSPLARGGNTEAFF. As DNA, the CDR3 is TGCGCCAGCAGCCCCCTCGCCCGGGGGGGAAACACTGAAGCTTTCTTT.

Only a few counts were recorded for this clone. The chain links TRBV2 to TRBJ2-7, with a weak D call TRBD2 (7 bases). The germline gives CDR1 SNHLY, CDR2 FYNNEI. V lost 7 bases, J lost 6 bases, and 28 bases lay in between. This CDR3 spans 17 amino acids. CDR3 sequence: CASKWGASGGYQGEQYF. The CDR3 coding sequence is TGTGCCAGCAAGTGGGGGGCTAGCGGTGGATATCAAGGCGAGCAGTACTTC.

The V call is TRBV18, the J call TRBJ2-1; D is undetermined. CDR1 is KGHSH, CDR2 LQKENI, per germline. V gave up 4 bases and J gave up 0 bases, with 13 bases separating them. CDR3 length equals 16 residues. CDR3 sequence: CASSRELESSYNEQFF. CDR3 DNA sequence: TGTGCCAGCTCACGTGAGCTCGAGAGCTCCTACAATGAGCAGTTCTTC.

The chain combines TRBV27 with TRBJ2-5, with 7 nucleotides matching TRBD1. V trimming: 1 base; J trimming: 2 bases; junction bases outside the gene matches: 7. Germline V gene lookup returns CDR1 MNHEY and CDR2 SMNVEV (reference sequence). This CDR3 is built from 16 residues. CDR3 nucleotides: TGTGCCAGCAGTTTATTGGGTTGGGGACAGCAAGAGACCCAGTACTTC. Encoded protein: CASSLLGWGQQETQYF.

This clone was counted once. The chain joins TRBV19 to TRBJ2-7, with D perhaps matching TRBD2 (5 bases). This CDR3 comprises 13 residues. Germline CDR1 is LNHDA and CDR2 is SQIVND (reference sequence). V lost 5 bases and J 3 bases, leaving 11 bases between the germline ends. The CDR3 sequence is CASSLRADYEQYF. The CDR3 bases are TGTGCCAGTAGTTTGCGGGCGGACTACGAGCAGTACTTC.

V is TRBV9 and J is TRBJ2-1; D perhaps matches TRBD1 (6 bases). Per the germline V gene, CDR1 is SGDLS and CDR2 is YYNGEE. This CDR3 has 15 amino acids. V lost 2 bases and J lost 7, with 16 bases in between. For the CDR3, the DNA is TGTGCCAGCAGCGTCGGGCAGGGGCTGGTGAATGAGCAGTTCTTC. It encodes CASSVGQGLVNEQFF.

This clone was observed a single time. The rearrangement uses TRBV28 and TRBJ2-1; 14 bases are shared with TRBD2. CDR3 size: 16 residues. Looked up from germline, CDR1 is MDHEN and CDR2 is SYDVKM. V dropped 1 base and J dropped 7; count of bases not matched to a gene: 3. This CDR3 is CASSLSGTSGRNEQFF. The DNA for the CDR3 is TGTGCCAGCAGTTTATCCGGGACTAGCGGGAGAAATGAGCAGTTCTTC.

As concerns this clone: Different DNA sequences within this sample yield the same CDR3. J is TRBJ2-3 and V is TRBV2; 11 positions agree with TRBD1. CDR3 length: 15 amino acids. V was pared by 4 bases and J by 3 bases, with 3 bases of the junction left unmatched. The germline V gene encodes CDR1 SNHLY and CDR2 FYNNEI. The CDR3 coding sequence is TGTGCCAGCAGTGGGACAGGGGGCCTAACAGATACGCAGTATTTT. Translated: CASSGTGGLTDTQYF.

The chain employs TRBV27 and TRBJ1-2, with D possibly being TRBD1 (5 bases). The V and J ends lost 8 bases and 4 bases respectively, with 20 bases between them. Germline V CDR1 and CDR2: MNHEY, SMNVEV (reference sequence). This CDR3 spans 15 amino acids. In DNA, the CDR3 is TGTGCCAGCGCAAGCGGGGGATTGAGGGGCTATGGCTACACCTTC. This translates into CASASGGLRGYGYTF.

V gene TRBV5-6 combines with J gene TRBJ1-4; no clear D. The germline V gene has CDR1 SGHDT and CDR2 YYEEEE. V was clipped by 0 bases and J by 0 bases, with 6 bases between them. The CDR3 totals 15 residues. CDR3 DNA sequence: TGTGCCAGCAGCTTGGATAGAGCAACTAATGAAAAACTGTTTTTT. Protein: CASSLDRATNEKLFF.

This chain connects TRBV5-8 to TRBJ1-2; 7 nucleotides match TRBD1. After removal of 4 bases from V and 1 base from J, the junction contained 7 bases not matched to a gene. Germline CDR1 reads SGHTS; CDR2 reads YDEGEE. The CDR3 has 15 amino acids. The CDR3 sequence: CASSHTGTVNYGYTF. The CDR3 DNA reads as TGTGCCAGCAGCCACACCGGGACAGTTAACTATGGCTACACCTTC.

This rearrangement joins TRBV10-3 to TRBJ1-2, with D maybe TRBD1 (5 bases). Germline V gives CDR1 ENHRY, CDR2 SYGVKD. The germline V and J ends were trimmed by 3 bases and 6 bases, with 17 bases remaining between them. The CDR3 length is 15 residues. CDR3 loop: CAISDSGGRVNGYTF. CDR3 sequence (DNA): TGTGCCATCAGTGACTCCGGCGGCAGGGTAAATGGCTACACCTTC.

The chain employs TRBV28 and TRBJ1-1, with unresolved D. V was cut by 3 bases and J by 1 base, with 3 bases left in between. CDR1 and CDR2 from the germline V gene are MDHEN and SYDVKM. The CDR3 spans 12 residues. CDR3 loop: CASSFGNTEAFF. The CDR3 DNA reads TGTGCCAGCAGTTTCGGGAACACTGAAGCTTTCTTT.

This chain connects TRBV15 to TRBJ2-6, with D possibly TRBD1 on 6 matching bases. The V end was cut by 3 bases, the J end by 0 bases, with 9 bases between. The CDR3 is 16 amino acids. Germline V lookup: CDR1 LNHNV, CDR2 YYDKDF (reference sequence). The CDR3 protein is CATSRKTGSGANVLTF. The CDR3 nucleotides are TGTGCCACCAGCAGGAAGACAGGCTCTGGGGCCAACGTCCTGACTTTC.

The J gene is TRBJ1-3, the V gene TRBV6-5; D uncertain. The germline V and J ends were trimmed by 8 bases and 0 bases, with 11 bases remaining between them. This CDR3 spans 14 amino acids. Germline V CDR1 and CDR2: MNHEY, SVGAGI. The CDR3 DNA reads TGTGCCAGCTCTGGGCAGCACTCTGGAAACACCATATATTTT. Translating it yields CASSGQHSGNTIYF.

This clone showed up just once. The chain couples TRBV5-1 to TRBJ2-3; TRBD2 aligns across 7 bases. The V gene end was trimmed by 4 bases and the J gene end by 2 bases; junction bases not matched to a gene: 13. This CDR3 has 17 amino acids. Germline CDR1 reads SGHRS; CDR2 reads YFSETQ. DNA of the CDR3: TGCGCCAGCAGCAGCTATGGTGATGGGGGGGACACAGATACGCAGTATTTT. This translates into CASSSYGDGGDTDTQYF.

This clone came up a few times. The chain recombines TRBV18 with TRBJ1-1; 8 nucleotides match TRBD1. Germline loops: CDR1 KGHSH, CDR2 LQKENI. The CDR3 is 16 residues long. V lost 3 bases, J lost 4 bases, and 10 bases stayed unmatched. CDR3 protein: CASSPQGQGVGTEAFF. CDR3 nucleotides: TGTGCCAGCTCACCGCAAGGACAGGGTGTTGGCACTGAAGCTTTCTTT.

The chain is built from TRBV5-1 and TRBJ2-5, with 13 bases aligning to TRBD2. The V and J ends lost 4 bases and 2 bases, in that order; junction bases with no gene match: 2. The CDR3 runs 15 residues. Germline CDR1 SGHRS, CDR2 YFSETQ. The CDR3, as DNA: TGCGCCAGCAGCCCGGGACTAGCGGGACAAGAGACCCAGTACTTC. This gives the protein CASSPGLAGQETQYF.

CDR3 nucleotides: TGCAGTGCTAGTGGGCTTGGCGGGCTCAGCTCCTACGAGCAGTACTTC. It specifies CSASGLGGLSSYEQYF. The V gene is TRBV20-1, the J gene TRBJ2-7, with D possibly matching TRBD2 (5 bases). Trimming cost V 3 bases and J 0 bases, with 18 bases left between them. The CDR3 totals 16 residues. Germline CDR1 DFQATT, CDR2 SNEGSKA (reference sequence).